One sample yielded the 8 T cell receptor beta chains listed below, sequenced in a study of CD8+ T cells in alopecia areata. RNA extraction and reverse transcription yielded cDNA as sequencing template. This table comes from immunoSEQ multiplex PCR, and its TCRdb copy is limited to in-frame clones, with some not included. The data show 150,000 to 200,000 clones, with less than 70% seen just once and approximately 1.3% held by the top ten. Specified treatment: oral pan-JAK inhibitor, 5-10 mg twice daily. The material was CD4+ T cells sorted from blood, obtained around week 47, from a patient treated with tofacitinib. Receptor source: a human donor with alopecia areata.

The chain combines TRBV23-1 with TRBJ1-2; no firm D call. TRBV23-1 is an ORF, with its function uncertain. The CDR3 contains 13 residues. Between the trimmed V and J ends, which lost 10 bases and 3 bases, there was a span of 15 bases. The CDR3 spells CATPALAYYGYTF. The CDR3 coding sequence is TGCGCCACTCCGGCTTTAGCCTACTATGGCTACACCTTC.

This clone was counted only a few times. DNA of the CDR3: TGCGCCAGCAGCTCGACTAGCGGGAACAATGAGCAGTTCTTC. Encoded protein: CASSSTSGNNEQFF. The chain recombines TRBV5-1 with TRBJ2-1, with 11 bases lining up with TRBD2. The V gene end was trimmed by 3 bases and the J gene end by 5 bases; junction bases not matched to a gene: 1. This CDR3 has 14 amino acids. Germline V gives CDR1 SGHRS, CDR2 YFSETQ. Drawing the rest from reference TRBV5-1 and TRBJ2-1, the complete variable domain is KAGVTQTPRYLIKTRGQQVTLSCSPISGHRSVSWYQQTPGQGLQFLFEYFSETQRNKGNFPGRFSGRQFSNSRSEMNVSTLELGDSALYLCASSSTSGNNEQFFGPGTRLTVL.

This clone was observed a few times. The V call is TRBV7-9, the J call TRBJ1-2; unclear D gene. Trimming stripped 2 bases from V and 10 bases from J, with 8 bases between. The CDR3 has 11 residues. Germline V gene lookup returns CDR1 SEHNR and CDR2 FQNEAQ (reference sequence). The DNA for the CDR3 is TGTGCCAGCAGCTTAATGAAGGACTACACCTTC. This codes for CASSLMKDYTF.

For this clone: Relative to the germline gene, one junction end is altered; a read error may explain this. This chain uses TRBV11-2 with TRBJ1-1; unclear D gene. Germline-derived CDR1 and CDR2 are SGHAT and FQNNGV. The CDR3 spans 14 residues. CDR3 residues: CAGSSMAVGTEAFF. The DNA of the CDR3 is TGTGCCGGCAGCTCAATGGCAGTAGGTACTGAAGCTTTCTTT. The variable domain in full, completed from reference TRBV11-2 and TRBJ1-1, reads EAGVAQSPRYKIIEKRQSVAFWCNPISGHATLYWYQQILGQGPKLLIQFQNNGVVDDSQLPKDRFSAERLKGVDSTLKIQPAKLEDSAVYLCAGSSMAVGTEAFFGQGTRLTVV.

The rearrangement links TRBV10-3 to TRBJ2-5, with 13 positions matching TRBD2. Germline CDR1 ENHRY, CDR2 SYGVKD. The CDR3 is 14 amino acids. J lost 4 bases, V lost 6 bases, and 2 bases had no gene match. The CDR3 spells CAIRRTSGGETQYF. The CDR3 bases are TGTGCCATCAGGAGGACTAGCGGGGGAGAGACCCAGTACTTC.

The genes are TRBV5-1 and TRBJ2-3; 8 nucleotides align to TRBD1. The CDR3 is 14 amino acids. V was clipped by 4 bases and J by 2 bases; unmatched bases: 3. CDR1 and CDR2 from the germline V gene are SGHRS and YFSETQ. The DNA for the CDR3 is TGCGCCAGCAGCCAGGGACAGGTCACAGATACGCAGTATTTT. Translating gives CASSQGQVTDTQYF. The whole variable domain, remainder taken from reference TRBV5-1 and TRBJ2-3, is KAGVTQTPRYLIKTRGQQVTLSCSPISGHRSVSWYQQTPGQGLQFLFEYFSETQRNKGNFPGRFSGRQFSNSRSEMNVSTLELGDSALYLCASSQGQVTDTQYFGPGTRLTVL.

The chain has TRBV6-1 and TRBJ1-6; D is unclear. The V gene's germline CDR1 is MNHNS and CDR2 SASEGT. The CDR3 covers 13 residues. Trimming cost V 2 bases and J 7 bases, with 6 bases left between them. The CDR3 nucleotides are TGTGCCAGCAGTGAATCAGTGAATTCACCCCTCCACTTT. It encodes CASSESVNSPLHF.

The chain couples TRBV4-3 to TRBJ2-7; TRBD1 might be the D (5 bases). Deletions cut 0 bases from V and 5 bases from J, with 14 bases between. Germline V gene sequence: CDR1 LGHNA, CDR2 YSLEER. The CDR3 totals 15 residues. The CDR3 DNA is TGCGCCAGCAGCCAAGAAGCAACAGGTGTCCACGAGCAGTACTTC. As protein: CASSQEATGVHEQYF.